A selection of T cell receptor beta chains follows, all from one sample in a study of healthy donors' naive CD4 and CD8 T cells. TCRdb called the reads again in MiXCR, with one record for every CDR3 protein. The table records around 200,000 distinct CDR3 sequences, 65% to 80% of them present only once. Sequencing was done on a sample of naive CD4+ and CD8+ T cells sorted from blood, pooled from several donors. The origin of the receptors is a pool of human donors in good health; the sample pools cells from several healthy donors. Each CDR3 is given with its conserved first and last residue. The order of the fields is clone size, J gene, D gene, V gene, CDR3 DNA, CDR3 protein. D genes are given only for firm matches. Only some rows state a clone size, as once, few, many or a class for expanded clones.

once	TRBJ1-6	NA	TRBV10-3	TGTGCCATCAGTGACCCACAGGGTGTAAATAATTCACCCCTCCACTTT	CAISDPQGVNNSPLHF
NA	TRBJ2-1	TRBD2	TRBV29-1	TGCAGCGTTGAGTGGCTAGCGGGAGAAGGAGGAAGGGGTGGTGAGCAGTTCTTC	CSVEWLAGEGGRGGEQFF
NA	TRBJ1-1	NA	TRBV29-1	TGCAGCGTTGAACAGTTAATGAACACTGAAGCTTTCTTT	CSVEQLMNTEAFF
NA	TRBJ1-4	NA	TRBV11-2	TGTGCCAGCAGCTCGTCCGAAACTACTGCAACTAATGAAAAACTGTTTTTT	CASSSSETTATNEKLFF
NA	TRBJ2-7	NA	TRBV12-3/TRBV12-4	TGTGCCAGCAGTCTGGTCGGCCTGTCCTACGAGCAGTACTTC	CASSLVGLSYEQYF
NA	TRBJ2-6	NA	TRBV13	TGTGCCAGCAGCCGGACATCTGGGGCCAACGTCCTGACTTTC	CASSRTSGANVLTF
few	TRBJ1-2	NA	TRBV27	TGTGCCAGCAGTTTACGCAGGGACTATGGCTACACCTTC	CASSLRRDYGYTF
NA	TRBJ1-1	TRBD1	TRBV27	TGTGCCGACCGTTCTCCAGGGGGCGAGGACACTGAAGCTTTCTTT	CADRSPGGEDTEAFF
few	TRBJ1-2	TRBD1	TRBV19	TGTGCCAGTAGTAGCGGACAGGCGTATGGCTACACCTTC	CASSSGQAYGYTF
NA	TRBJ2-3	NA	TRBV29-1	TGCAGCGTTGGTCAGGGGGGTCCAGATACGCAGTATTTT	CSVGQGGPDTQYF
NA	TRBJ2-3	NA	TRBV29-1	TGCAGCGTCCGGGACATCCCAAAAGATACGCAGTATTTT	CSVRDIPKDTQYF
NA	TRBJ2-2	NA	TRBV29-1	TGCAGCGTTGAATTTCAGTACAACACCGGGGAGCTGTTTTTT	CSVEFQYNTGELFF
NA	TRBJ1-1	NA	TRBV20-1	TGCAGTGCTACACAGGGCCCGGTGGACACTGAAGCTTTCTTT	CSATQGPVDTEAFF
NA	TRBJ2-7	TRBD1	TRBV5-4	TGTGCCAGCAGCGAGACAGGGAATGAGCAGTACTTC	CASSETGNEQYF
NA	TRBJ2-3	NA	TRBV30	TGTGCCTGGGGCGGGGGCACAGATACGCAGTATTTT	CAWGGGTDTQYF
once	TRBJ2-2	NA	TRBV25-1	TGTGCCAGCAGTGAATCGGAGGGTCGTCGGCATTTCACCGGGGAGCTGTTTTTT	CASSESEGRRHFTGELFF
few	TRBJ2-7	NA	TRBV29-1	TGCAGCGTTGTTGGAGACTACGAGCAGTACTTC	CSVVGDYEQYF
few	TRBJ2-7	NA	TRBV6-5	TGTGCCAGCAGTCCCCAGGGGGGCGAGCAGTACTTC	CASSPQGGEQYF
NA	TRBJ1-1	NA	TRBV27	TGTGCCAGCAGTCCCTCCTCCGGAGATTGGAACACTGAAGCTTTCTTT	CASSPSSGDWNTEAFF
NA	TRBJ2-5	NA	TRBV27	TGTGCCAGCAGTGATACCGGGGTCCAAGAGACCCAGTACTTC	CASSDTGVQETQYF
NA	TRBJ2-5	NA	TRBV29-1	TGCAGCGTTGAAATGGGAATCTTCGACAGGTCAGAGACCCAGTACTTC	CSVEMGIFDRSETQYF
few	TRBJ1-2	NA	TRBV6-2/TRBV6-3	TGTGCCAGCAGTTACCCTCCGCAGCTCTACACCTTC	CASSYPPQLYTF
once	TRBJ2-7	NA	TRBV19	TGTGCCAGTAGTATGGGGACATCTGGCTACGAGCAGTACTTC	CASSMGTSGYEQYF
NA	TRBJ2-5	NA	TRBV5-5	TGTGCCAGCAGGATCGTGGGGGACGAGACCCAGTACTTC	CASRIVGDETQYF
few	TRBJ2-1	NA	TRBV29-1	TGCAGCGTTGGAGGGGGACGAGCCTCCTACAATGAGCAGTTCTTC	CSVGGGRASYNEQFF
NA	TRBJ1-1	TRBD1	TRBV27	TGTGCCAGCAGTTTTGGGACAGGGACGGCTTTCTTT	CASSFGTGTAFF
NA	TRBJ1-2	NA	TRBV6-5	TGTGCCAGCAGTTCTCTCCAGAAGACAGGTGCCTATGGCTACACCTTC	CASSSLQKTGAYGYTF
NA	TRBJ1-1	NA	TRBV19	TGTGCCAGTAGTATAAAGGGCTTGAACACTGAAGCTTTCTTT	CASSIKGLNTEAFF
NA	TRBJ1-5	NA	TRBV30	TGTGCCTGGAGTGCATCGGTCGATCAGCCCCAGCATTTT	CAWSASVDQPQHF
NA	TRBJ1-1	NA	TRBV29-1	TGCAGCGTTAAGGGGGTGTCTGAAGCTTTCTTT	CSVKGVSEAFF
NA	TRBJ1-2	NA	TRBV19	TGTGCCAGTAGTATAGATCGGACAGAGTACACCTTC	CASSIDRTEYTF
NA	TRBJ1-2	NA	TRBV11-2	TGTGCCAGCAGTTTGGGGCAGGGAGTGAAGCAAGGCTACACCTTC	CASSLGQGVKQGYTF